The 5 T cell receptor beta chains below come from one sample, sequenced in a study of cytomegalovirus exposure and HLA in healthy donors. The primer mix had 60 Vbeta and 13 Jbeta primers. Libraries were prepared by immunoSEQ multiplex PCR; TCRdb keeps only in-frame clonotypes and omits some of them. The table records about 140,000 clones, 76% of them present only once. Sequencing was done on a sample of PBMCs. The receptors derive from a man aged 40-49 years in good health and CMV-seronegative.

The V and J genes are TRBV6-5 and TRBJ1-1; D gene ambiguous. Trimming pared 0 bases from V and 0 bases from J, leaving 8 bases between. CDR3 length: 15 residues. Germline CDR1 MNHEY, CDR2 SVGAGI. CDR3 sequence reads: CASSYSVGMNTEAFF. The CDR3 DNA is TGTGCCAGCAGTTACTCGGTGGGCATGAACACTGAAGCTTTCTTT.

The V and J genes are TRBV28 and TRBJ2-7; D is undetermined. Germline V gene sequence: CDR1 MDHEN, CDR2 SYDVKM. V shed 3 bases and J shed 0 bases, with 18 bases lying between them. This CDR3 region has 17 residues. The CDR3 spells CASSFNSNTISSYEQYF. DNA for the CDR3: TGTGCCAGCAGTTTTAACAGCAATACGATAAGCTCCTACGAGCAGTACTTC.

The V gene is TRBV7-8, the J gene TRBJ2-7; D is ambiguous. CDR3 length: 15 amino acids. V was pared by 4 bases and J by 0 bases, with 13 bases between. CDR1 is SGHVS, CDR2 FQNEAQ, per germline. The CDR3 loop is CASSSEVTVSYEQYF. The CDR3 DNA sequence: TGTGCCAGCAGCTCCGAGGTCACTGTCTCCTACGAGCAGTACTTC.

This clone came up once. V usage is TRBV9 and J usage is TRBJ1-2; possibly TRBD1 for D (6 bases). This CDR3 contains 14 residues. Germline V gene lookup returns CDR1 SGDLS and CDR2 YYNGEE. V lost 0 bases to trimming and J lost 4 bases, with 10 bases between them. The CDR3 loop is CASSVGQGTYGYTF. DNA of the CDR3: TGTGCCAGCAGCGTAGGTCAGGGGACCTATGGCTACACCTTC.

The V gene is TRBV5-1, the J gene TRBJ2-5, with D possibly matching TRBD1 (6 bases). CDR1 is SGHRS and CDR2 is YFSETQ in the germline V gene. This CDR3 is 15 amino acids long. Trimming removed 4 bases at V and 2 bases at J, with 15 bases between. CDR3 nucleotides: TGCGCCAGCAGCCCAAGCCACAGGGAGCAAGAGACCCAGTACTTC. Its translation is CASSPSHREQETQYF. The full variable domain, rest sourced from reference TRBV5-1 and TRBJ2-5, is KAGVTQTPRYLIKTRGQQVTLSCSPISGHRSVSWYQQTPGQGLQFLFEYFSETQRNKGNFPGRFSGRQFSNSRSEMNVSTLELGDSALYLCASSPSHREQETQYFGPGTRLLVL.